A selection of T cell receptor beta chains follows, all from one sample in a study of blood T cells in healthy people across ages. TCRdb reprocessed the 5' RACE reads with MiXCR, giving one entry per CDR3 protein. This sample yields around 800,000 distinct CDR3 sequences, of which 35% to 50% are seen a single time; less than 20% belongs to the top ten. Material for sequencing was blood. These receptors were obtained from an elderly man in good health. CDR3s include the opening cysteine and the closing phenylalanine or tryptophan. The D gene is left open where the match is weak. Clone size is shown for a subset of rows, as once, few, many or a class of expanded clone.

CDR3nt: TGTGCCAGCAGTGAAAGCTATGGCTACACCTTC; CDR3aa: CASSESYGYTF; d_gene: -; abundance: few; v_gene: TRBV2; j_gene: TRBJ1-2
CDR3nt: TGTGCCAGCAGTTTGAATGGGAGATCTCAGCCCCAGCATTTT; CDR3aa: CASSLNGRSQPQHF; d_gene: -; abundance: -; v_gene: TRBV27; j_gene: TRBJ1-5
CDR3nt: TGCAGTGCTAGAGATCAAGGAAACACTGAAGCTTTCTTT; CDR3aa: CSARDQGNTEAFF; d_gene: -; abundance: -; v_gene: TRBV20-1; j_gene: TRBJ1-1
CDR3nt: TGTGCTAGTGGTTTGGCTTTTAGCCAGCGGGAGGCAAATGAGCAGTTCTTC; CDR3aa: CASGLAFSQREANEQFF; d_gene: TRBD2; abundance: -; v_gene: TRBV12-5; j_gene: TRBJ2-1
CDR3nt: TGTGCCAGCAGCGCGGGGGCGGACCGTGGGAGTGAGCAGTTCTTC; CDR3aa: CASSAGADRGSEQFF; d_gene: -; abundance: many; v_gene: TRBV9; j_gene: TRBJ2-1
CDR3nt: TGCAGTGCTAGGGCCGGACTAGCGGGAGACTCCTACAATGAGCAGTTCTTC; CDR3aa: CSARAGLAGDSYNEQFF; d_gene: TRBD2; abundance: few; v_gene: TRBV20-1; j_gene: TRBJ2-1
CDR3nt: TGCAGTCCTGCTAAATTGACAGGATATAATGAAAAACTGTTTTTT; CDR3aa: CSPAKLTGYNEKLFF; d_gene: -; abundance: -; v_gene: TRBV20-1; j_gene: TRBJ1-4
CDR3nt: TGTGCCATCAGTGACACCGCGATCCCTGAAGCTTTCTTT; CDR3aa: CAISDTAIPEAFF; d_gene: -; abundance: -; v_gene: TRBV10-3; j_gene: TRBJ1-1
CDR3nt: TGTGCCATCGGAGAGGGGATGAGGGAGACCCAGTACTTC; CDR3aa: CAIGEGMRETQYF; d_gene: -; abundance: many; v_gene: TRBV10-3; j_gene: TRBJ2-5
CDR3nt: TGTGCCAGCAGTCGCGGGAAACAGCAGTACTTC; CDR3aa: CASSRGKQQYF; d_gene: -; abundance: -; v_gene: TRBV27; j_gene: TRBJ2-5
CDR3nt: TGTGCCAGCAGTGAGTGGCAGGGGCCCTACGAGCAGTACTTC; CDR3aa: CASSEWQGPYEQYF; d_gene: -; abundance: many; v_gene: TRBV6-1; j_gene: TRBJ2-7
CDR3nt: TGTGCCAGCAGCTACTCGGGACAGGGGGCAGGGGAGCAGTACTTC; CDR3aa: CASSYSGQGAGEQYF; d_gene: TRBD1; abundance: few; v_gene: TRBV6-2/TRBV6-3; j_gene: TRBJ2-5
CDR3nt: TGCAGCGTTGAAGTGACCAGTTGGAACTACGAGCAGTACTTC; CDR3aa: CSVEVTSWNYEQYF; d_gene: -; abundance: -; v_gene: TRBV29-1; j_gene: TRBJ2-7
CDR3nt: TGCGCCAGCAGTCGGCGGGAGGATTCTTACAATGAGCAGTTCTTC; CDR3aa: CASSRREDSYNEQFF; d_gene: TRBD2; abundance: -; v_gene: TRBV5-1; j_gene: TRBJ2-1
CDR3nt: TGTGCCAGCAGCTTGACGGCACTCGGATTCACAGATACGCAGTATTTT; CDR3aa: CASSLTALGFTDTQYF; d_gene: -; abundance: -; v_gene: TRBV7-9; j_gene: TRBJ2-3
CDR3nt: TGTGCCAGCAGCTTAGAAGGAGTAGCGGGCAAGAGAACCCAGTACTTC; CDR3aa: CASSLEGVAGKRTQYF; d_gene: TRBD2; abundance: many; v_gene: TRBV7-3; j_gene: TRBJ2-5
CDR3nt: TGTGCCAGCAGCTTAATGAACATTCAGTACTTC; CDR3aa: CASSLMNIQYF; d_gene: -; abundance: many; v_gene: TRBV7-9; j_gene: TRBJ2-4
CDR3nt: TGTGCCACCAGCAGAGAGACTAACAATGAGCAGTTCTTC; CDR3aa: CATSRETNNEQFF; d_gene: -; abundance: few; v_gene: TRBV15; j_gene: TRBJ2-1
CDR3nt: TGTGCCAGCAGCTTAGGCCGGCGAGGGAACAATGAGCAGTACTTC; CDR3aa: CASSLGRRGNNEQYF; d_gene: -; abundance: -; v_gene: TRBV7-2; j_gene: TRBJ2-5
CDR3nt: TGTGCCAGCAGCCGGGGAATTGGCACAGATACGCAGTATTTT; CDR3aa: CASSRGIGTDTQYF; d_gene: -; abundance: many; v_gene: TRBV5-6; j_gene: TRBJ2-3
CDR3nt: TGCGCCAGCAGCTGGTCCCGGGGTGGCACAGATACGCAGTATTTT; CDR3aa: CASSWSRGGTDTQYF; d_gene: -; abundance: -; v_gene: TRBV5-1; j_gene: TRBJ2-3
CDR3nt: TGTGCCAGCAGTTTAGGGACAGGGGCCTCTGGGGCCAACGTCCTGACTTTC; CDR3aa: CASSLGTGASGANVLTF; d_gene: TRBD1; abundance: -; v_gene: TRBV12-3/TRBV12-4; j_gene: TRBJ2-6
CDR3nt: TGCAGTGCTAGCGGGAGGGCGGCTGGTGAGCAGTTCTTC; CDR3aa: CSASGRAAGEQFF; d_gene: TRBD2; abundance: -; v_gene: TRBV20-1; j_gene: TRBJ2-1
CDR3nt: TGTGCCACCAGTGATTTGATTAGTTCGGGATCCGGGGAGCTGTTTTTT; CDR3aa: CATSDLISSGSGELFF; d_gene: -; abundance: -; v_gene: TRBV24-1; j_gene: TRBJ2-2
CDR3nt: TGTGCCAGCAGCCACCGTGCCGTACAGGGGGATACGCAGTATTTT; CDR3aa: CASSHRAVQGDTQYF; d_gene: TRBD1; abundance: -; v_gene: TRBV3-1; j_gene: TRBJ2-3
CDR3nt: TGTACCAGCAGCCTAACAGTCAACAATGAGCAGTTCTTC; CDR3aa: CTSSLTVNNEQFF; d_gene: -; abundance: -; v_gene: TRBV5-8; j_gene: TRBJ2-1
CDR3nt: TGTGCCAGCAGGGCCGCGGGGTACCCCTACGAGCAGTACTTC; CDR3aa: CASRAAGYPYEQYF; d_gene: -; abundance: few; v_gene: TRBV27; j_gene: TRBJ2-7
CDR3nt: TGTGCCAGCAGCCACGAGAAATACAATGAGCAGTTCTTC; CDR3aa: CASSHEKYNEQFF; d_gene: -; abundance: -; v_gene: TRBV4-2; j_gene: TRBJ2-1
CDR3nt: TGCAGTGCTGAGAGACAGGGGACCTACGAGCAGTACTTC; CDR3aa: CSAERQGTYEQYF; d_gene: TRBD1; abundance: -; v_gene: TRBV20-1; j_gene: TRBJ2-7
CDR3nt: TGTGCCAGCAGTCGATCTAGCGGACATCAGGAGACCCAGTACTTC; CDR3aa: CASSRSSGHQETQYF; d_gene: TRBD2; abundance: -; v_gene: TRBV12-3/TRBV12-4; j_gene: TRBJ2-5
CDR3nt: TGTGCCAGCAGGGCTTCGGGACAGCCCCAGCATTTT; CDR3aa: CASRASGQPQHF; d_gene: -; abundance: few; v_gene: TRBV2; j_gene: TRBJ1-5
CDR3nt: TGTGCCAGCAGCTTAGTCAGGCATAGGATGGGGACTGAGGCTTTCTTT; CDR3aa: CASSLVRHRMGTEAFF; d_gene: -; abundance: few; v_gene: TRBV7-2; j_gene: TRBJ1-1
CDR3nt: TGTGCCAGCAGAAAAGGGGGCCGGGGTAAAGAGACCCAGTACTTC; CDR3aa: CASRKGGRGKETQYF; d_gene: TRBD1; abundance: -; v_gene: TRBV6-5; j_gene: TRBJ2-5
CDR3nt: TGCAGCGTCCGACCGCGGGCGGCCACCTACGAGCAGTACTTC; CDR3aa: CSVRPRAATYEQYF; d_gene: -; abundance: few; v_gene: TRBV29-1; j_gene: TRBJ2-7
CDR3nt: TGTGCCTGGAGTCCAGGCGGAGCTCCCCAGATCTATGGCTACACCTTC; CDR3aa: CAWSPGGAPQIYGYTF; d_gene: -; abundance: -; v_gene: TRBV30; j_gene: TRBJ1-2
CDR3nt: TGTGCCAGTAGCCCGGGGGTGGCTGGGGCCAACGTCCTGACTTTC; CDR3aa: CASSPGVAGANVLTF; d_gene: -; abundance: -; v_gene: TRBV6-6; j_gene: TRBJ2-6
CDR3nt: TGTGCCAGCAGTTTTAACAGGGAGGAAAAGAAAAACATTCAGTACTTC; CDR3aa: CASSFNREEKKNIQYF; d_gene: -; abundance: many; v_gene: TRBV12-3/TRBV12-4; j_gene: TRBJ2-4
CDR3nt: TGCGCCAGCAGCTTTGGGACACCGGCAGCTGAAGCTTTCTTT; CDR3aa: CASSFGTPAAEAFF; d_gene: -; abundance: -; v_gene: TRBV5-1; j_gene: TRBJ1-1
CDR3nt: TGTGCCAGCAGGCAACTAGTGGCGGGTGAGCAGTTATTC; CDR3aa: CASRQLVAGEQLF; d_gene: -; abundance: once; v_gene: TRBV6-2/TRBV6-3; j_gene: TRBJ2-1
CDR3nt: TGCGCCAGCAGCTTGGGTCTAGCGGGAGTCCCCTACGAGCAGTACTTC; CDR3aa: CASSLGLAGVPYEQYF; d_gene: TRBD2; abundance: -; v_gene: TRBV5-1; j_gene: TRBJ2-7
CDR3nt: TGCGCCAGCAGCTTGAGTTCAGGGGGCCTTGACGAGCAGTACTTC; CDR3aa: CASSLSSGGLDEQYF; d_gene: TRBD1; abundance: -; v_gene: TRBV5-1; j_gene: TRBJ2-7
CDR3nt: TGTGCCAGCAGTCCCCAGCGCGGTTCCTACGAGCAGTACTTC; CDR3aa: CASSPQRGSYEQYF; d_gene: -; abundance: many; v_gene: TRBV12-3/TRBV12-4; j_gene: TRBJ2-7